These T cell receptor beta chains were read from a single sample in a study of T cells in narcolepsy. The method was immunoSEQ multiplex PCR; TCRdb's version includes in-frame clones alone and lacks a portion of them. The data show 27,000 or so clones, 86% seen once. Specimen: CD45RA- memory CD4+ T cells from PBMCs. The receptors originated from a human donor with narcolepsy. The CDR3 runs from the conserved cysteine through the conserved F or W. D genes are given only for firm matches. Size is stated for part of the rows, as once, few or many counts, or as a class when the clone is expanded.

clone size: NA; V gene: TRBV5-4; J gene: TRBJ2-5; D gene: NA; CDR3 DNA: TGTGCCAGCAGCTATCAGGGGTATGAGACCCAGTACTTC; CDR3 protein: CASSYQGYETQYF
clone size: NA; V gene: TRBV5-1; J gene: TRBJ2-5; D gene: NA; CDR3 DNA: TGCGCCAGCAGCTTGGTCCCAGGGTCCCAAGAGACCCAGTACTTC; CDR3 protein: CASSLVPGSQETQYF
clone size: NA; V gene: TRBV6-4; J gene: TRBJ1-2; D gene: NA; CDR3 DNA: TGTGCCAGCAGAGAAACTCCAGGTGGCGGCTATGGCTACACCTTC; CDR3 protein: CASRETPGGGYGYTF
clone size: once; V gene: TRBV11-3; J gene: TRBJ2-7; D gene: NA; CDR3 DNA: TGTGCCAGCAGCTTAGATATCAGTGCCGAGCAGTACTTC; CDR3 protein: CASSLDISAEQYF
clone size: NA; V gene: TRBV6-1; J gene: TRBJ2-5; D gene: NA; CDR3 DNA: TGTGCCAGCAGTCGTGTATGGGTCCAAGAGACCCAGTACTTC; CDR3 protein: CASSRVWVQETQYF
clone size: NA; V gene: TRBV25-1; J gene: TRBJ1-2; D gene: TRBD1; CDR3 DNA: TGTGCCAGCAGTGGGTGGGGACAGGGGATTAACTATGGCTACACCTTC; CDR3 protein: CASSGWGQGINYGYTF
clone size: NA; V gene: TRBV9; J gene: TRBJ1-1; D gene: TRBD1; CDR3 DNA: TGTGCCAGCGGGACAGGGGCGACCACTGAAGCTTTCTTT; CDR3 protein: CASGTGATTEAFF
clone size: NA; V gene: TRBV6-1; J gene: TRBJ1-1; D gene: NA; CDR3 DNA: TGTGCCAGCAGTTCCGAGCAGGGATTCACTGAAGCTTTCTTT; CDR3 protein: CASSSEQGFTEAFF
clone size: once; V gene: TRBV5-5; J gene: TRBJ2-3; D gene: TRBD2; CDR3 DNA: TGTGCCAGCAGCTCGTCGGCTTCTAGCGGGGGGCCCACAGATACGCAGTATTTT; CDR3 protein: CASSSSASSGGPTDTQYF
clone size: NA; V gene: TRBV5-4; J gene: TRBJ2-5; D gene: TRBD2; CDR3 DNA: TGTGCCAGCAGCTTGACGGGGGGACTTTACCAAGAGACCCAGTACTTC; CDR3 protein: CASSLTGGLYQETQYF
clone size: NA; V gene: TRBV5-1; J gene: TRBJ2-3; D gene: NA; CDR3 DNA: TGCGCCAGCAGCTCCCAGTCGGGGGAGGGCACAGATACGCAGTATTTT; CDR3 protein: CASSSQSGEGTDTQYF